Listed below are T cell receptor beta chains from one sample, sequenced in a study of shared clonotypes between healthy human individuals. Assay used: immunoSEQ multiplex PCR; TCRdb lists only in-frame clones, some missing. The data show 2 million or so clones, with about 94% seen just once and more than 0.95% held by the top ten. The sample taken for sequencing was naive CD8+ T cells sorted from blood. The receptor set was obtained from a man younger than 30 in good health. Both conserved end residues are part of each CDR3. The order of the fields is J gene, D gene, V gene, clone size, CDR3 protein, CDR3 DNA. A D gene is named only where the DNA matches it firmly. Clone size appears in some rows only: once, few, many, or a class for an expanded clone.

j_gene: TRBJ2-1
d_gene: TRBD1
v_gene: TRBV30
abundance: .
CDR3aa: CAWSYGQGYNEQFF
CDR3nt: TGTGCCTGGAGTTATGGACAGGGGTACAATGAGCAGTTCTTC

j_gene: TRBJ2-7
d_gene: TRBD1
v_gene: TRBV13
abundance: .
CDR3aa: CASSLHTGQGLYEQYF
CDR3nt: TGTGCCAGCAGCCTACACACGGGACAGGGGCTGTACGAGCAGTACTTC

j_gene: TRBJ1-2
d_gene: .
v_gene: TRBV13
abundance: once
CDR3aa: CASSLTGHPYGYTF
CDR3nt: TGTGCCAGCAGCTTAACAGGGCACCCCTATGGCTACACCTTC

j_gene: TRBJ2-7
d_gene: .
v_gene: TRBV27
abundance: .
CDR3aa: CASPLEPQGRSYEQYF
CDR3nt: TGTGCCAGCCCCCTTGAGCCCCAGGGTAGGTCCTACGAGCAGTACTTC

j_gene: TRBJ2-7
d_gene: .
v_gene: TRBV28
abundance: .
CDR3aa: CASSPGTAGSYEQYF
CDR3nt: TGTGCCAGCAGTCCCGGGACAGCGGGGTCCTACGAGCAGTACTTC

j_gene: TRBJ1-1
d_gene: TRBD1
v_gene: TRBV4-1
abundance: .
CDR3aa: CASSQGIGQGNTEAFF
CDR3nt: TGCGCCAGCAGCCAAGGAATTGGACAGGGGAACACTGAAGCTTTCTTT

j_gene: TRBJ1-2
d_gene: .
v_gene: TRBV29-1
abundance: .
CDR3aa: CSAESGDYGYTF
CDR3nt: TGCAGCGCAGAATCTGGGGACTATGGCTACACCTTC

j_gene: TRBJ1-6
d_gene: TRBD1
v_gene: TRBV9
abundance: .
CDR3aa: CASSEWTGSSPLHF
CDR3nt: TGTGCCAGCAGCGAGTGGACAGGGAGCTCACCCCTCCACTTT

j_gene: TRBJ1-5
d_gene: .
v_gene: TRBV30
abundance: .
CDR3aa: CAWSQAVGDGRQPQHF
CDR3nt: TGTGCCTGGAGTCAGGCAGTAGGGGATGGCAGGCAGCCCCAGCATTTT

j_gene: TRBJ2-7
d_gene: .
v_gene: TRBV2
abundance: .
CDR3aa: CASSAPGVWGEQYF
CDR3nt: TGTGCCAGCAGTGCCCCAGGGGTCTGGGGAGAGCAGTACTTC

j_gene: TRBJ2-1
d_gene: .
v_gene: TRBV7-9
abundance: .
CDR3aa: CASSPLKGVSSYNEQFF
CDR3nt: TGTGCCAGCAGCCCGCTGAAGGGGGTGAGCTCCTACAATGAGCAGTTCTTC

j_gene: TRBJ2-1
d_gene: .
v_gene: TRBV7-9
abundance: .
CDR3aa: CASSLGRKTGYNEQFF
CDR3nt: TGTGCCAGCAGCTTAGGTCGGAAGACAGGATACAATGAGCAGTTCTTC

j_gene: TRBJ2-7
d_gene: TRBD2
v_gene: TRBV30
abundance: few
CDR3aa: CAWSGTSSEQYF
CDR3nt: TGTGCCTGGAGTGGGACTAGCTCCGAGCAGTACTTC

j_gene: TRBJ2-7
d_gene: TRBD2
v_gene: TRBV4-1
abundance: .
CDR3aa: CASSQEFTSGYEQYF
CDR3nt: TGCGCCAGCAGCCAAGAATTCACTAGCGGATACGAGCAGTACTTC

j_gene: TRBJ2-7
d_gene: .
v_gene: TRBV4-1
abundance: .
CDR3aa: CASSQKPTGKDEQYF
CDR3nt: TGCGCCAGCAGCCAAAAACCCACAGGGAAGGACGAGCAGTACTTC

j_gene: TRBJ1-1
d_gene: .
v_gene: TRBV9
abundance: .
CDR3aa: CASNSGGLNTEAFF
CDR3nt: TGTGCCAGTAACTCCGGCGGTTTGAACACTGAAGCTTTCTTT

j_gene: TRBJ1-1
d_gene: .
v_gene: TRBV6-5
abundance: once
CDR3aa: CASSYSTDWVNTEAFF
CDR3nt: TGTGCCAGCAGTTACTCGACTGATTGGGTGAACACTGAAGCTTTCTTT

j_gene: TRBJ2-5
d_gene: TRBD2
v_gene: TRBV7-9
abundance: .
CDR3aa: CASSLLLAGMGETQYF
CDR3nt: TGTGCCAGCAGCTTACTACTAGCGGGAATGGGGGAGACCCAGTACTTC

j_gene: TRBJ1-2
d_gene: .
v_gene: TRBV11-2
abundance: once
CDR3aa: CASSSGRTVYYGYTF
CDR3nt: TGTGCCAGCAGCTCGGGGCGGACAGTTTACTATGGCTACACCTTC

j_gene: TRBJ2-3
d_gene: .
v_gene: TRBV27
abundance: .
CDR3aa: CASSLSSVSDTQYF
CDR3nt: TGTGCCAGCAGTTTGTCTTCGGTCTCCGATACGCAGTATTTT

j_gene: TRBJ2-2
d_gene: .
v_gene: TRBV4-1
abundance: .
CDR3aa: CASSQVIRAGELFF
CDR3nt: TGCGCCAGCAGCCAAGTGATCAGAGCCGGGGAGCTGTTTTTT

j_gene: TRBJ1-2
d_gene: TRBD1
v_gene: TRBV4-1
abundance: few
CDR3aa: CASSQDLFGTGSGYTF
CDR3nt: TGCGCCAGCAGCCAAGATCTCTTTGGGACAGGGTCTGGCTACACCTTC